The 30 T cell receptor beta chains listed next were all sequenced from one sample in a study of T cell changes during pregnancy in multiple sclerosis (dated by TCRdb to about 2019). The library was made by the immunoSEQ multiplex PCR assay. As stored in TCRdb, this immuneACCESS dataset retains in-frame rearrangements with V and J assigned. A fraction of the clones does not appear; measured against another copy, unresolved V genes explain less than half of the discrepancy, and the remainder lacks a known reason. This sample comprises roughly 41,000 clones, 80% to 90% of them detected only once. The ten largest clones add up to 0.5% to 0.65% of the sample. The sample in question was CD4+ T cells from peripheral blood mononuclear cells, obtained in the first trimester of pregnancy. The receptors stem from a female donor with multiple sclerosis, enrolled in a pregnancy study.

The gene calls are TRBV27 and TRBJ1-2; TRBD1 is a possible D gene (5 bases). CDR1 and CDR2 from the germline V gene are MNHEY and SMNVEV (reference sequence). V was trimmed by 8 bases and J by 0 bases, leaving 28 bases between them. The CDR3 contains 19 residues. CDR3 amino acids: CASGSRWSVTGHPNYGYTF. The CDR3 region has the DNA TGTGCCAGCGGCTCCCGGTGGTCTGTCACAGGCCACCCTAACTATGGCTACACCTTC.

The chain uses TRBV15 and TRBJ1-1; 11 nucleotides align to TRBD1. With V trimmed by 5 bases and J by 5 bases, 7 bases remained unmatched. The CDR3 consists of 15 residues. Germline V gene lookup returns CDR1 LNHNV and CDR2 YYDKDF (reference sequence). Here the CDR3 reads CATSPGTGGRTEAFF. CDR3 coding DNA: TGTGCCACCAGCCCTGGGACAGGGGGTAGGACTGAAGCTTTCTTT.

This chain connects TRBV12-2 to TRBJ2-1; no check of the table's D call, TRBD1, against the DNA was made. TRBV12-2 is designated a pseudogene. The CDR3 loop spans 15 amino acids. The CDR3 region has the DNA TGTGCAAGTCGCTTGGACAGGGGGCTATCCGATGAGCAGTTCTTC. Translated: CASRLDRGLSDEQFF.

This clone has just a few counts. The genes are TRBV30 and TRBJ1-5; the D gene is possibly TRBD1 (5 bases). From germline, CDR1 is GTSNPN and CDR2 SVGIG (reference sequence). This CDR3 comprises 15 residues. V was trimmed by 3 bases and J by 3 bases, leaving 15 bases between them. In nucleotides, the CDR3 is TGTGCCTGGAGCGACGACAGTGGACCCAATCAGCCCCAGCATTTT. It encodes CAWSDDSGPNQPQHF.

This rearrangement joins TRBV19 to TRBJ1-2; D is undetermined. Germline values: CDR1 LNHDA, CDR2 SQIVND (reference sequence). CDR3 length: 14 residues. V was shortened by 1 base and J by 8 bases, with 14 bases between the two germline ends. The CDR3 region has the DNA TGTGCCAGTAGTATAGTCTCGGGATCGCAGGGCTACACCTTC. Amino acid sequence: CASSIVSGSQGYTF.

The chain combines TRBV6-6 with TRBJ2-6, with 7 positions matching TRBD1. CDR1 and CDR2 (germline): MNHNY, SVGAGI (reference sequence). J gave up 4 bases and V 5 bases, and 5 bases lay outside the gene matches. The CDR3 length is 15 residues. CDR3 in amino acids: CASSDTGVGANVLTF. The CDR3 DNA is TGTGCCAGCAGTGACACAGGGGTAGGGGCCAACGTCCTGACTTTC.

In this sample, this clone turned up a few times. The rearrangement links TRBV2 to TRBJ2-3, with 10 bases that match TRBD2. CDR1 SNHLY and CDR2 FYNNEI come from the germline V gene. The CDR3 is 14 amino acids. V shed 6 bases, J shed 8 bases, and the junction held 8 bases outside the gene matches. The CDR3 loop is CASRRLAGESTQYF. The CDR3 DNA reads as TGTGCCAGCAGGCGCCTAGCGGGAGAAAGTACGCAGTATTTT.

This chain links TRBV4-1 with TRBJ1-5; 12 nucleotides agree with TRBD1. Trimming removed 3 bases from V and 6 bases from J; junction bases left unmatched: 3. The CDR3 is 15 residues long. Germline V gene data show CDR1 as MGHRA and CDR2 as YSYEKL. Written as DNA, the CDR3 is TGCGCCAGCAGCCAGGGGGACAGGGGGCTTCAGCCCCAGCATTTT. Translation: CASSQGDRGLQPQHF.

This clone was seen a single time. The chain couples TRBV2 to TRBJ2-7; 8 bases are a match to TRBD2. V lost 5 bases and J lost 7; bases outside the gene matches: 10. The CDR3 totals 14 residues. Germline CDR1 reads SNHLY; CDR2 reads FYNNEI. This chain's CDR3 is CASSYVVAGGEQYF. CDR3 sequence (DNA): TGTGCCAGCAGTTATGTAGTGGCGGGGGGAGAGCAGTACTTC.

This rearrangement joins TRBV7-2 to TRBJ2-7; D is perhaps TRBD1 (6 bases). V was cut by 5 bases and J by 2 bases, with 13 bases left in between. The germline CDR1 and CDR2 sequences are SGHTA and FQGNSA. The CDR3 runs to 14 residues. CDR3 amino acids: CASSKDSNPYEQYF. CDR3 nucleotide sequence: TGTGCCAGCAGCAAGGACAGTAACCCCTACGAGCAGTACTTC.

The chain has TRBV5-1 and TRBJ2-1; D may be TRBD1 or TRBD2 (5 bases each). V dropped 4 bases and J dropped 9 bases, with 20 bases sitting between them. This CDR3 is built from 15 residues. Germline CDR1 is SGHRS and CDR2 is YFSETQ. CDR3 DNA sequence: TGCGCCAGCAGCATGGGACGCCAGACATTTAGTGAGCAGTTCTTC. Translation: CASSMGRQTFSEQFF.

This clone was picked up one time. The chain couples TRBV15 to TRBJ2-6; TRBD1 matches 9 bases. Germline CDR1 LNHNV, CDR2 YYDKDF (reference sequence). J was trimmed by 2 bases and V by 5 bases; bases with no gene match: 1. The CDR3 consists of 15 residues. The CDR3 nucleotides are TGTGCCACCAGCGGGACAGGGACTGGGGCCAACGTCCTGACTTTC. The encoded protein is CATSGTGTGANVLTF.

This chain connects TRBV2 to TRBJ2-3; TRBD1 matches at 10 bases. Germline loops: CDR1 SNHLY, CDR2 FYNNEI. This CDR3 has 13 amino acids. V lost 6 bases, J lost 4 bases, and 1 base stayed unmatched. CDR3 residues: CASRDRGADTQYF. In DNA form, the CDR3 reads TGTGCCAGCAGGGACAGGGGGGCAGATACGCAGTATTTT.

This CDR3 is CASKAGGNQPQHF. The CDR3 coding sequence is TGTGCCAGTAAAGCTGGAGGCAATCAGCCCCAGCATTTT. This chain joins TRBV2 and TRBJ1-5, with D hard to call. This CDR3 is 13 amino acids long. The germline V gene encodes CDR1 SNHLY and CDR2 FYNNEI. The V end was cut by 9 bases, the J end by 2 bases, with 11 bases between.

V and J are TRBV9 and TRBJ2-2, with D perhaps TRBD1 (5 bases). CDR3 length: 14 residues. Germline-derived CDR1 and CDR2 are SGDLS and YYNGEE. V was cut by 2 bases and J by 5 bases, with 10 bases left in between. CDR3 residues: CASSVFRETGELFF. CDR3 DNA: TGTGCCAGCAGCGTCTTCAGGGAAACCGGGGAGCTGTTTTTT.

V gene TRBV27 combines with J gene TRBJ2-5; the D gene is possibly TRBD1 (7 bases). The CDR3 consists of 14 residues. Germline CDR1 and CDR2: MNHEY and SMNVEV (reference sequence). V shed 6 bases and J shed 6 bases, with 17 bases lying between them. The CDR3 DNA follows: TGTGCCAGCAGCGGGGGACAGTCGACGAAGACCCAGTACTTC. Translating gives CASSGGQSTKTQYF.

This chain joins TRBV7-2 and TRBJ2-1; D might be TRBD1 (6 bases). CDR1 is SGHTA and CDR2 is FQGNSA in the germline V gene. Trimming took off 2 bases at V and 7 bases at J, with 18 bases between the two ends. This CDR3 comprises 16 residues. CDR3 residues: CASSLRWDTLGNEQFF. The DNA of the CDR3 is TGTGCCAGCAGCTTAAGGTGGGACACCCTAGGTAATGAGCAGTTCTTC.

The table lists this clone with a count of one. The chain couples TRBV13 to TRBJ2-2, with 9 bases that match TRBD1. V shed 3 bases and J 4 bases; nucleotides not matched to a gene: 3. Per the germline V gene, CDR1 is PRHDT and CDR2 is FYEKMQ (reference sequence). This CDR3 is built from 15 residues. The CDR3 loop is CASSFGQGTTGELFF. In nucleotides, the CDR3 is TGTGCCAGCAGCTTCGGACAGGGGACCACCGGGGAGCTGTTTTTT. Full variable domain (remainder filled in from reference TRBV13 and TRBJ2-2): AAGVIQSPRHLIKEKRETATLKCYPIPRHDTVYWYQQGPGQDPQFLISFYEKMQSDKGSIPDRFSAQQFSDYHSELNMSSLELGDSALYFCASSFGQGTTGELFFGEGSRLTVL.

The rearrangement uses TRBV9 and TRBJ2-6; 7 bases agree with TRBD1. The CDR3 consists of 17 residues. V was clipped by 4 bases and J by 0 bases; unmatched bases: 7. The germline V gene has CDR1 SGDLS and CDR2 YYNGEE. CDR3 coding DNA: TGTGCCAGCAGCCCCCGGACAGGTACCTCTGGGGCCAACGTCCTGACTTTC. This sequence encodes CASSPRTGTSGANVLTF. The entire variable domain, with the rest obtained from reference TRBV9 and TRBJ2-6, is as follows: DSGVTQTPKHLITATGQRVTLRCSPRSGDLSVYWYQQSLDQGLQFLIQYYNGEERAKGNILERFSAQQFPDLHSELNLSSLELGDSALYFCASSPRTGTSGANVLTFGAGSRLTVL.

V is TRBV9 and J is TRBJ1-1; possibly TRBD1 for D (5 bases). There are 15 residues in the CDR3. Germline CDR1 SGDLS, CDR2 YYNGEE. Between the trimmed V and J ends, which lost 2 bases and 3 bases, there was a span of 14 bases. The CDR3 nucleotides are TGTGCCAGCAGCGTGGTTGGGCAGGGTGACACTGAAGCTTTCTTT. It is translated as CASSVVGQGDTEAFF.

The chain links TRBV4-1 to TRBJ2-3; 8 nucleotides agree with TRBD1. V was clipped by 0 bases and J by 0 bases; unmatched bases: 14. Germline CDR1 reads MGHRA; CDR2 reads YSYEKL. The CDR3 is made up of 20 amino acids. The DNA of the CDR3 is TGCGCCAGCAGCCAAGATTGGGGCAGGGGGCTTGCTGCTAGCACAGATACGCAGTATTTT. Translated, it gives CASSQDWGRGLAASTDTQYF.

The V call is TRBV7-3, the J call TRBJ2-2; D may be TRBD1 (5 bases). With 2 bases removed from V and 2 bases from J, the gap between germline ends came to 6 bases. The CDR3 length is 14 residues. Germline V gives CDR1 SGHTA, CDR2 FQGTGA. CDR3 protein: CASSLQGNTGELFF. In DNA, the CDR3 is TGTGCCAGCAGCTTACAGGGTAACACCGGGGAGCTGTTTTTT.

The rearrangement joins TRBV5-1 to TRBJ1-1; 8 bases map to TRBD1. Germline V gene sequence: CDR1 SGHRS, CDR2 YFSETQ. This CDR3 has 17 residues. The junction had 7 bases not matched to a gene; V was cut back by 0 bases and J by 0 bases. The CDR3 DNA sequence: TGCGCCAGCAGCTTGGCCCCAGGGGGCGATTTGAACACTGAAGCTTTCTTT. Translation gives CASSLAPGGDLNTEAFF.

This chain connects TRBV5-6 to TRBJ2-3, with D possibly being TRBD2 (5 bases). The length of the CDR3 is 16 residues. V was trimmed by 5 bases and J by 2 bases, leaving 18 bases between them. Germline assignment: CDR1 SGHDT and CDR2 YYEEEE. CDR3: CASRLPSGFLTDTQYF. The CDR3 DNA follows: TGTGCCAGCAGACTTCCCTCGGGGTTCCTCACAGATACGCAGTATTTT.

CDR3 nucleotides: TGTGCCAGCAGCTTATTAGTCCGGGACAGACTTTTCTTC. It encodes CASSLLVRDRLFF. This chain uses TRBV7-2 with TRBJ2-1, with 7 positions matching TRBD1. CDR3 size: 13 residues. After removal of 2 bases from V and 16 bases from J, the junction contained 11 bases not matched to a gene. Germline assignment: CDR1 SGHTA and CDR2 FQGNSA.

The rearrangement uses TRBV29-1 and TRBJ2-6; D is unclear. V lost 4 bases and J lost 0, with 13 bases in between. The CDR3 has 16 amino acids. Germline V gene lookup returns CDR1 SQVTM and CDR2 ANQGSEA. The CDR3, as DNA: TGCAGCGTTGCTCGTTCAGTTTCCTCTGGGGCCAACGTCCTGACTTTC. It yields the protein CSVARSVSSGANVLTF.

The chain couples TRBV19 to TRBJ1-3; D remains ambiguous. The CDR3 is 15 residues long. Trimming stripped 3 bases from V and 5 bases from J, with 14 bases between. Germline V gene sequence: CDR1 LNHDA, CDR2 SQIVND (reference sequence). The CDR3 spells CASSIAAGVRNTIYF. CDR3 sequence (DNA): TGTGCCAGTAGTATCGCAGCGGGAGTAAGAAACACCATATATTTT. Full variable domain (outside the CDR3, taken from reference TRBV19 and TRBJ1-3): DGGITQSPKYLFRKEGQNVTLSCEQNLNHDAMYWYRQDPGQGLRLIYYSQIVNDFQKGDIAEGYSVSREKKESFPLTVTSAQKNPTAFYLCASSIAAGVRNTIYFGEGSWLTVV.

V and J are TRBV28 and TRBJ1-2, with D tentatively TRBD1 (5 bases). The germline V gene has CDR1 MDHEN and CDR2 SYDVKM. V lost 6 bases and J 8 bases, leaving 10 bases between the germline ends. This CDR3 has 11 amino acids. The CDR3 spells CASSPGNGYTF. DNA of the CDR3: TGTGCCAGCAGCCCAGGGAACGGCTACACCTTC.

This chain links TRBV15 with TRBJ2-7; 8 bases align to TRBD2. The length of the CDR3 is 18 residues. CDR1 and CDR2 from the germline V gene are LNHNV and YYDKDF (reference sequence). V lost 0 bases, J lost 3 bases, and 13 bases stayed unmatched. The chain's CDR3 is CATSRDSGLAGGDYEQYF. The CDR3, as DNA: TGTGCCACCAGCAGAGATAGCGGGTTGGCGGGAGGCGACTACGAGCAGTACTTC.

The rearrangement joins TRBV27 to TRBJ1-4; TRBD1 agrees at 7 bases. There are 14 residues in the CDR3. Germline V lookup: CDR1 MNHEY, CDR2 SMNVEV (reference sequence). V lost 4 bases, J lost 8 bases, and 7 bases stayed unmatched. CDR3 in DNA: TGTGCCAGCAGTTACAGGGGAAGTAAAGAAAAACTGTTTTTT. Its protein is CASSYRGSKEKLFF.